This T cell receptor beta chain was observed in a study of CD4 T cells in relation to SARS-CoV-2 and coronaviruses. Worth noting for this clone: Its target is not known. Sequence at one end of the junction differs from germline and may be a read error.

Produced via immunoSEQ multiplex PCR; TCRdb's table is partial and in-frame only. The data show tens of thousands of clones, 75% to 85% seen once. This CDR3 spans 13 amino acids. Germline V gene lookup returns CDR1 SQVTM and CDR2 ANQGSEA. The unexposed donors gave CD4+ T cells in about 2011-2019, prior to COVID-19. After roughly 9 days of culture, CD4+ T cells were isolated. This TCR was sampled from a human donor in good health. The sequenced sample consisted of CD4+ T cells from PBMCs, cultured in vitro. V and J are TRBV29-1 and TRBJ2-7; TRBD1 agrees at 7 bases. The CDR3 region is CSVRQGTSSEQYF. DNA for the CDR3: TGCAGCGTCCGACAGGGTACGTCCTCCGAGCAGTACTTC.